This T cell receptor beta chain was captured in a study of blood T cells in healthy people across ages (dated by TCRdb to between 2015 and 2016). The study in broad terms: In model experiments, template switching captured about one uniquely barcoded TCR beta cDNA molecule for every two T cells. Using the same blood draw, the study looked at two additional independent replicas of 1 million unique cDNA reads for two donors, one aged 18 to 30 and the other aged 80 or older. The study measured age-related changes in TCR beta repertoire diversity using deep sequencing normalized with unique cDNA molecular identifiers. Donors were grouped into four age groups: young (average approximately 15 years), middle-aged (39), aged (roughly 62) and long-lived (about 82). To avoid experimental bias, donors of different ages were spread randomly across the sequencing lanes.

Findings and caveats that apply to the study as a whole: Observed TCR beta diversity correlated strongly with the percentage of naive T cells measured by flow cytometry. As age increased, observed TCR beta diversity per million T cells dropped in a roughly linear way, and a significant reduction was already evident by age around 41. Estimates of total diversity based on one million sequenced T cells were regarded as lower bounds and as underestimates. The long-lived group showed more naive CD4+ T cells, fewer expanded clones and increased TCR diversity than the aged group, suggesting age selection. Because donor CMV infection status was unknown, age-related changes in expanded clonotypes were potentially confounded. Bulk unsorted PBMC profiling prevented conclusive comparison of naive and antigen-experienced compartments.

Receptor amplification or capture employed 5' RACE. Sequencing took place on an Illumina HiSeq 2500. A second roughly 6 to 11 cycle PCR used a sample-barcoded 5' primer and a J-beta primer mix. A template-switch 5' adaptor carrying 12 random nucleotides introduced a unique molecular identifier onto each TCR beta cDNA molecule. Each sample yielded at least 2.5 million CDR3-containing paired-end reads. First-strand cDNA was synthesized from all RNA with the Mint cDNA synthesis kit, primed by a TRBC-specific oligonucleotide. After uracil-DNA glycosylase treatment, a first 18-cycle PCR used universal primers M1SS and BC2_uni_R on all cDNA. In the original analysis: For normalization, 1 million high-quality reads were randomly selected from each sample, with every read carrying a distinct molecular identifier. Reads sharing molecular identifiers were discarded rather than binned into consensus sequences. MiTCR, set to a Q25 quality threshold and the strictest error-elimination algorithm, was used for CDR3 identification, clonotype clustering and error correction. A nonparametric unseen species model with Euler transformation was used to estimate lower-bound total TCR beta diversity. In-frame beta chains were kept once TCRdb had trimmed the public reads at Q25 with fastp and called clones with MiXCR. Rows matching on CDR3 protein sequence are summarized as one entry with the most common DNA and genes. TCRdb, not the authors, supplied the V and J calls. The sample data list about 1,400,000 distinct CDR3 sequences, and approximately 40% of these were observed just once. Less than 8% of the sample is in the top ten clones.

In regard to this clonotype: Which antigen it targets is not known. The record has no base qualities; no much larger clone is one base away.

V has 0 bases trimmed and J has 4 bases trimmed; junction bases matching no gene number 8. From the cysteine up to the phenylalanine, the CDR3 has a length of 15 residues. Kept here is only the CDR3 DNA, which spans 45 bases and is read in frame from base 1. The germline V gene gives CDR1 as SQVTM and CDR2 as ANQGSEA. The donors were about 40 Caucasian individuals from Russia, aged roughly 6 to 90 years, who were systemically healthy. About 10 milliliters of peripheral blood were drawn from each donor into EDTA-treated Vacutainer tubes. Ficoll-Paque density-gradient centrifugation was used to isolate PBMCs, with at least 7 million per sample. Trizol reagent was used to extract total RNA from the PBMCs, yielding at least 5.5 micrograms per sample. For every donor, an aliquot of PBMCs went through flow cytometry to measure the percentages of naive CD45RAhigh/CD27high T cells.

Rearrangement joined TRBV29-1 to TRBJ2-7; TRBD1 lines up with 8 middle nucleotides. The specimen was blood. The TCR sequence derives from a young woman in good health. The DNA sequence follows: TGCAGCGTTGAAGAGTGGCGGACAGGGCTGTACGAGCAGTACTTC. It specifies CSVEEWRTGLYEQYF.